Only a few counts were recorded for the clone carrying this T cell receptor beta chain. The target antigen is unknown. V shed 5 bases and J 1 base; nucleotides not matched to a gene: 4. CDR3 size: 15 residues. Per the germline V gene, CDR1 is SGHDN and CDR2 is FVKESK. The record originates from a study of T-cell memory formation after mild COVID-19. Broader study findings: Whether second-wave clones peaking at day 37 were SARS-CoV-2 specific went unconfirmed.

In TCRdb, the 5' RACE reads were re-called with MiXCR into one record per CDR3 protein. The sample comprises about 360,000 distinct CDR3 sequences, 14% of which are singletons, and about 20% rests with the top ten. The specimen sequenced was PBMCs or a T cell subset sorted from them (not recorded which). The receptor's source is a man aged 18 to 30 who had mild COVID-19 (a few samples of this study predate the infection). Cell type and time point are not known. J is TRBJ2-5 and V is TRBV14; 10 bases are shared with TRBD1. The CDR3 loop is CASSAWDRGQETQYF. The CDR3 DNA is TGTGCCAGCAGCGCCTGGGACAGGGGCCAAGAGACCCAGTACTTC.